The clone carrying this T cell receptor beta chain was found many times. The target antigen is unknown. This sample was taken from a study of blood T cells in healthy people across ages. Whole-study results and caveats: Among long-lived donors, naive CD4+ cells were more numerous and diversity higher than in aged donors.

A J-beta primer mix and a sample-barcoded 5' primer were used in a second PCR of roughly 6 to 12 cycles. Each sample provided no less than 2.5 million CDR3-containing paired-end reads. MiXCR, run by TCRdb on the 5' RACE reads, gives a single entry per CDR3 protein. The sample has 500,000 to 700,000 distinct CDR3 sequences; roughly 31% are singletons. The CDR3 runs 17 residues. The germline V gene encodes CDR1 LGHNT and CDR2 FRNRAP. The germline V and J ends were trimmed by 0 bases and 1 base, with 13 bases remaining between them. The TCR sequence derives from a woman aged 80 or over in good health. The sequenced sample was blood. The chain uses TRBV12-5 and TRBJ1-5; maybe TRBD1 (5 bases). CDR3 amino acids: CASGLVGSGMSNQPQHF. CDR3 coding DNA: TGTGCTAGTGGTTTGGTAGGATCAGGGATGAGCAATCAGCCCCAGCATTTT.